The 25 T cell receptor beta chains presented below share a single source sample, sequenced in a study of response to subunit inactivated influenza vaccine. TCRdb itself ran the RT-PCR reads through MiXCR, one entry per CDR3 protein. This sample yields roughly 780,000 distinct CDR3 sequences, of which approximately 18% are seen a single time; 9.5% to 13% belongs to the top ten. Sequencing used PBMCs from blood, obtained about 5 days after vaccination. Source of these receptors: a man aged 50 to 59 who received an inactivated influenza vaccine.

The table lists this clonotype with a few counts. This rearrangement joins TRBV12-3 or TRBV12-4 to TRBJ2-4; 7 positions agree with TRBD2. The CDR3 is made up of 18 amino acids. V was clipped by 1 base and J by 0 bases; unmatched bases: 9. CDR3 loop: CASSLDLDGGVAKNIQYF. CDR3 in DNA: TGTGCCAGCAGTTTAGATCTGGATGGGGGGGTAGCCAAAAACATTCAGTACTTC.

This clonotype was seen just once. This chain links TRBV6-2 or TRBV6-3 with TRBJ2-7, with 10 nucleotides matching TRBD2. CDR3 size: 18 residues. Germline loops: CDR1 MNHEY, CDR2 SVGEGT. The V gene end was trimmed by 6 bases and the J gene end by 4 bases; junction bases not matched to a gene: 18. The CDR3 reads CASSYRRGSRLAGYEQYF. The CDR3 nucleotides are TGTGCCAGCAGCTACCGTAGGGGCTCGCGACTAGCGGGTTACGAGCAGTACTTC.

This clonotype showed up just a few times. The chain combines TRBV5-1 with TRBJ2-1; TRBD2 matches at 11 bases. This CDR3 is 19 amino acids long. Per the germline V gene, CDR1 is SGHRS and CDR2 is YFSETQ. V lost 3 bases and J lost 5; bases outside the gene matches: 16. The CDR3 loop is CASSYGLLLGTSGNNEQFF. In nucleotides, the CDR3 is TGCGCCAGCAGCTACGGGCTGCTCCTAGGGACTAGCGGAAACAATGAGCAGTTCTTC.

A few counts support this clonotype. The chain recombines TRBV7-6 with TRBJ2-7; TRBD1 might be the D (6 bases). CDR1 and CDR2 from the germline V gene are SGHVS and FNYEAQ. Trimming shortened V by 1 base and J by 3 bases, and 10 bases separated the two germline ends. The CDR3 consists of 14 residues. The CDR3 region is CASSLGRGIYEQYF. CDR3 bases: TGTGCCAGCAGCTTAGGAAGGGGGATCTACGAGCAGTACTTC.

This clonotype was picked up a small number of times. This chain connects TRBV3-1 to TRBJ2-7; tentatively, D is TRBD2 (6 bases). CDR3 size: 17 residues. Between the trimmed V and J ends, which lost 0 bases and 0 bases, there was a span of 15 bases. Germline V gene data show CDR1 as LGHDT and CDR2 as YNNKEL (reference sequence). CDR3 protein: CASSQDLAGSLSYEQYF. The CDR3 bases are TGTGCCAGCAGCCAAGATCTGGCGGGATCCCTCTCCTACGAGCAGTACTTC.

The chain employs TRBV11-2 and TRBJ2-1; 8 bases fit TRBD2. The CDR3 sequence is 15 residues long. V trimming: 1 base; J trimming: 7 bases; junction bases outside the gene matches: 6. Germline CDR1 and CDR2: SGHAT and FQNNGV. The CDR3 loop is CASSLGSGINNEQFF. The DNA of the CDR3 is TGTGCCAGCAGCTTAGGTAGCGGGATCAATAATGAGCAGTTCTTC. Full variable domain (rest looked up from reference TRBV11-2 and TRBJ2-1): EAGVAQSPRYKIIEKRQSVAFWCNPISGHATLYWYQQILGQGPKLLIQFQNNGVVDDSQLPKDRFSAERLKGVDSTLKIQPAKLEDSAVYLCASSLGSGINNEQFFGPGTRLTVL.

J is TRBJ1-1 and V is TRBV7-3; D gene ambiguous. Trimming took off 7 bases at V and 1 base at J, with 10 bases between the two ends. The CDR3 covers 13 residues. CDR1 is SGHTA and CDR2 is FQGTGA in the germline V gene. The CDR3 spells CASKGSGNTEAFF. DNA of the CDR3: TGTGCCAGCAAGGGTTCGGGGAACACTGAAGCTTTCTTT.

The gene calls are TRBV12-3 or TRBV12-4 and TRBJ1-2; D unclear. V dropped 3 bases and J dropped 4 bases, with 12 bases sitting between them. The CDR3 totals 14 residues. This chain's CDR3 is CASSLGGEAYGYTF. The DNA for the CDR3 is TGTGCCAGCAGTTTGGGCGGGGAGGCCTATGGCTACACCTTC.

V usage is TRBV5-1 and J usage is TRBJ2-5; possible D gene TRBD1, 7 bases. V was trimmed by 4 bases and J by 2 bases, leaving 12 bases between them. Germline V gene lookup returns CDR1 SGHRS and CDR2 YFSETQ. The CDR3 is 14 amino acids. CDR3 amino acids: CASSAGQQQETQYF. CDR3 nucleotides: TGCGCCAGCAGCGCGGGACAGCAACAAGAGACCCAGTACTTC.

This clonotype was seen a handful of times. The chain has TRBV20-1 and TRBJ2-7; no firm D call. Trimming shortened V by 2 bases and J by 0 bases, and 5 bases separated the two germline ends. CDR1 is DFQATT and CDR2 is SNEGSKA in the germline V gene (reference sequence). This CDR3 has 12 amino acids. DNA of the CDR3: TGCAGTGCTAGACGGAGCTCCTACGAGCAGTACTTC. This gives the protein CSARRSSYEQYF.

This clonotype showed up just a few times. This chain uses TRBV4-3 with TRBJ1-2, with a weak D call TRBD1 (5 bases). The germline gives CDR1 LGHNA, CDR2 YSLEER. V lost 0 bases and J lost 8, with 13 bases in between. CDR3 length: 14 amino acids. CDR3 sequence (DNA): TGCGCCAGCAGCCAAGATCTAGGGGTCAGCGGCTACACCTTC. Its protein product is CASSQDLGVSGYTF.

The rearrangement links TRBV7-9 to TRBJ2-7; no clear D. Germline V gene sequence: CDR1 SEHNR, CDR2 FQNEAQ (reference sequence). The ends were cut back, 1 base at V and 2 bases at J, with 12 bases in the middle. The CDR3 has 15 residues. CDR3 bases: TGTGCCAGCAGCTTAGTTCGGCACAGAGCCTACGAGCAGTACTTC. Translating gives CASSLVRHRAYEQYF. Full variable domain (remainder filled in from reference TRBV7-9 and TRBJ2-7): DTGVSQNPRHKITKRGQNVTFRCDPISEHNRLYWYRQTLGQGPEFLTYFQNEAQLEKSRLLSDRFSAERPKGSFSTLEIQRTEQGDSAMYLCASSLVRHRAYEQYFGPGTRLTVT.

CDR3 in amino acids: CSARGAPQRPSTDTQYF. CDR3 bases: TGCAGTGCTAGAGGGGCCCCCCAGCGACCCTCCACAGATACGCAGTATTTT. This chain links TRBV20-1 with TRBJ2-3; D not resolved. CDR3 size: 17 residues. CDR1 DFQATT and CDR2 SNEGSKA come from the germline V gene (reference sequence). With 1 base removed from V and 2 bases from J, the gap between germline ends came to 19 bases.

This clonotype was recorded at least ten times. The rearrangement joins TRBV12-3 or TRBV12-4 to TRBJ2-4; D is possibly TRBD2 (6 bases). The CDR3 totals 14 residues. The V end was cut by 6 bases, the J end by 5 bases, with 14 bases between. The CDR3 sequence is CASSHGGRQNIQYF. The CDR3 bases are TGTGCCAGCAGCCACGGGGGACGACAAAACATTCAGTACTTC.

This clonotype was seen a handful of times. The genes are TRBV6-1 and TRBJ2-7; possible D gene TRBD2, 5 bases. Germline CDR1 reads MNHNS; CDR2 reads SASEGT. CDR3 size: 13 residues. Trimming shortened V by 6 bases and J by 4 bases, and 13 bases separated the two germline ends. The DNA of the CDR3 is TGTGCCAGCAGACCCGGGGTTTTGTACGAGCAGTACTTC. It yields the protein CASRPGVLYEQYF.

This chain uses TRBV4-1 with TRBJ2-7; 7 nucleotides align to TRBD2. V shed 1 base and J 4 bases; nucleotides not matched to a gene: 7. Germline assignment: CDR1 MGHRA and CDR2 YSYEKL. CDR3 length: 15 residues. CDR3 sequence: CASSQGPGGGYEQYF. CDR3 in DNA: TGCGCCAGCAGCCAAGGACCTGGGGGGGGGTACGAGCAGTACTTC.

The table lists this clonotype with a few counts. The chain joins TRBV6-1 to TRBJ2-2, with 12 bases identical to TRBD2. CDR3 length: 18 amino acids. The V gene end was trimmed by 6 bases and the J gene end by 8 bases; junction bases not matched to a gene: 16. CDR1 is MNHNS, CDR2 SASEGT, per germline. The CDR3: CASRPPTAGTSGSGELFF. The DNA for the CDR3 is TGTGCCAGCAGACCACCAACCGCCGGGACTAGCGGGTCTGGGGAGCTGTTTTTT.

In its sample, this clonotype was seen many times. The rearrangement links TRBV25-1 to TRBJ2-2, with 9 nucleotides matching TRBD2. The CDR3 spans 14 residues. Losses at the gene ends were 6 bases for V and 3 bases for J; bases not matched to a gene: 2. Germline V gene data show CDR1 as MGHDK and CDR2 as SYGVNS. The DNA for the CDR3 is TGTGCCAGCAGGCGGACTAGCGACACCGGGGAGCTGTTTTTT. Its translation is CASRRTSDTGELFF.

This clonotype showed up many times. The gene calls are TRBV29-1 and TRBJ2-7; tentatively, D is TRBD1 (5 bases). This CDR3 comprises 11 residues. Germline assignment: CDR1 SQVTM and CDR2 ANQGSEA. V was pared by 6 bases and J by 4 bases, with 10 bases between. CDR3 coding DNA: TGCAGCGTCGCTGACAGATACGAGCAGTACTTC. It encodes CSVADRYEQYF.

This chain connects TRBV29-1 to TRBJ2-7, with 7 positions matching TRBD1. Germline loops: CDR1 SQVTM, CDR2 ANQGSEA. Germline trimming cut 7 bases from V and 5 bases from J; bases unmatched to any gene: 11. There are 13 residues in the CDR3. This CDR3 reads CSGTTGVVNEQYF. The CDR3 bases are TGCAGCGGAACTACAGGGGTAGTTAACGAGCAGTACTTC.

Ten or more counts support this clonotype. At one of its ends the junction is not consistent with the germline gene, which may arise from a read error. For the CDR3, the DNA is TGTGCCAGCAGTCCCGGGGTGAACACTGAAGCTTTCTTT. Residues: CASSPGVNTEAFF. V usage is TRBV5-1 and J usage is TRBJ1-1, with D uncertain. CDR1 and CDR2 from the germline V gene are SGHRS and YFSETQ. The CDR3 sequence is 13 residues long.

This clonotype was detected only a few times. The rearrangement joins TRBV6-6 to TRBJ2-1, with D possibly matching TRBD2 (6 bases). Germline CDR1 MNHNY, CDR2 SVGAGI (reference sequence). The CDR3 is 13 amino acids. Trimming left V 2 bases short and J 6 bases short, with 8 bases between. The CDR3 reads CASSYQGLNEQFF. The DNA of the CDR3 is TGTGCCAGCAGTTACCAGGGACTCAATGAGCAGTTCTTC.

The CDR3 region has the DNA TGCGCCAGCAGCCAAGATTTGGGCATGTCCCCAACCCAGTACTTC. Its translation: CASSQDLGMSPTQYF. The chain combines TRBV4-3 with TRBJ2-5; unclear D gene. The CDR3 extends over 15 amino acids. V dropped 0 bases and J dropped 8 bases, with 16 bases sitting between them. Germline CDR1 and CDR2: LGHNA and YSLEER.

This clonotype has just a few counts. The chain combines TRBV29-1 with TRBJ1-5, with 7 bases matching TRBD1. V dropped 6 bases and J dropped 4; count of bases not matched to a gene: 3. The CDR3 has 12 amino acids. From germline, CDR1 is SQVTM and CDR2 ANQGSEA. CDR3 region: CSVGDSNQPQHF. Here the CDR3 DNA reads TGCAGCGTGGGGGACAGTAATCAGCCCCAGCATTTT.

The V and J genes are TRBV11-2 and TRBJ2-4, with 10 bases fitting TRBD1. This CDR3 is built from 14 residues. Germline V gene lookup returns CDR1 SGHAT and CDR2 FQNNGV. After removal of 4 bases from V and 9 bases from J, the junction contained 6 bases not matched to a gene. The CDR3 loop reads CASSSGQGEPIQYF. CDR3 DNA: TGTGCCAGCAGCTCCGGACAGGGGGAGCCCATTCAGTACTTC.